This T cell receptor (beta chain) appears in the sequencing data of a study of OX40 agonist ivuxolimab in advanced cancers. Study details: Having had anti-PD-1, anti-PD-L1 or anti-CTLA-4 therapy before was allowed, and more than 35% had some.

Comment on this clone: Its cognate antigen is unknown.

The protocol was immunoSEQ multiplex PCR, while the TCRdb copy is restricted to in-frame clones and leaves out a portion. The sample includes 87,000 or so clones, approximately 85% of them seen just once. Overall study results and limits: With doses of 0.1 to 3.0 mg/kg, CD4+ and CD8+ blood T cells had undergone clonal expansion by week 6.

Sequencing was performed on CD4+ or CD8+ T cells sorted from blood, taken in a trial of the OX40 agonist ivuxolimab. This clonotype was sampled from an adult with an advanced solid tumor such as melanoma, head and neck, liver or kidney cancer.

For the CDR3, the DNA is TGTGCCAGCAGCTTAGAGGCGGTAAACTATGGCTACACCTTC. As protein: CASSLEAVNYGYTF. The V and J genes are TRBV7-2 and TRBJ1-2; D gene uncertain. The germline V gene encodes CDR1 SGHTA and CDR2 FQGNSA. The V gene lost 1 base and the J gene lost 2 bases, with 8 bases spanning the gap. CDR3 size: 14 residues.